The sequence of this T cell receptor beta chain was determined in a study of blood T cells in healthy people across ages. The study, taken as a whole, reports: There were more naive CD4+ cells and higher diversity in long-lived donors than in aged donors.

The individuals who served as donors were healthy Caucasians living in Russia, aged roughly 6 to 100. Every donor provided roughly 10 milliliters of peripheral blood. Isolation per sample recovered at least 6.5 million PBMCs. Germline-derived CDR1 and CDR2 are SGHDT and YYEEEE. V shed 1 base and J shed 13 bases, with 14 bases lying between them. This CDR3 is built from 12 residues. In the case of this clonotype: Its specificity is unknown.

Sample-barcoded 5' priming and a J-beta primer mix drove a second PCR of roughly 6 to 12 cycles. TCRdb re-called the 5' RACE reads through MiXCR, storing one row per CDR3 protein. The sample consists of 1.4 million to 1.5 million distinct CDR3 sequences, 42% of them appearing once. The chain joins TRBV5-6 to TRBJ2-5, with D possibly being TRBD1 (5 bases). The clonotype comes from a woman between 18 and 30 years old in good health. The sequenced material came from blood. In nucleotides, the CDR3 is TGTGCCAGCAGCTTGCAGGGTTACGAGCGGTACTTC. It codes for CASSLQGYERYF.